These T cell receptor beta chains were read from a single sample in a study of CD8 T cells in Susac syndrome. MiXCR, run by TCRdb on the immunoSEQ multiplex PCR reads, gives a single entry per CDR3 protein. This table holds more than 150,000 distinct CDR3 sequences, around 94% found once. Sequencing was performed on CD4+ T cells from PBMCs. These receptors came from a human donor in good health. Both conserved end residues are part of each CDR3. The D gene is left open where the match is weak. Clone size is stated in some rows and not others, as once, few, many or a class when expanded.

V gene	D gene	J gene	clone size	CDR3 DNA	CDR3 protein
TRBV29-1	NA	TRBJ1-5	NA	TGCACCCCGGACAGCGAAGAACAACAGCCCCAGCATTTT	CTPDSEEQQPQHF
TRBV10-3	TRBD2	TRBJ2-3	NA	TGTGCCATCAGTGCGGGAGGAGATACGCAGTATTTT	CAISAGGDTQYF
TRBV6-5	TRBD1	TRBJ2-4	NA	TGTGCCAGCAGTCGGGCCCGACAGGGCCAAAACATTCAGTACTTC	CASSRARQGQNIQYF
TRBV24-1	TRBD1	TRBJ2-7	NA	TGTGCCACCAGTGATCCCCCCGGTAAAGGGGGCATCTACGAGCAGTACTTC	CATSDPPGKGGIYEQYF
TRBV6-2/TRBV6-3	TRBD1	TRBJ1-5	once	TGTGCCAGCAGAGAACCAGGGGGTGGCAATCAGCCCCAGCATTTT	CASREPGGGNQPQHF
TRBV30	TRBD1	TRBJ1-6	NA	TGTGCCTGGAGTGTACTCCCCGGACAGGGAAATTCACCCCTCCACTTT	CAWSVLPGQGNSPLHF
TRBV19	NA	TRBJ2-3	NA	TGTGCCAGTAGGCACACTCAAGCCGGCACAGATACGCAGTATTTT	CASRHTQAGTDTQYF
TRBV24-1	NA	TRBJ2-2	NA	TGTGCCACCAGTGATTGGGGTAGGAACACCGGGGAGCTGTTTTTT	CATSDWGRNTGELFF
TRBV6-5	NA	TRBJ2-7	NA	TGTGCCAGCAGTTACGGGGGGCTGACGAGGGACGAGCAGTACTTC	CASSYGGLTRDEQYF
TRBV2	TRBD2	TRBJ2-5	NA	TGTGCCAGCGGACTAGTCGTTGAGACCCAGTACTTC	CASGLVVETQYF
TRBV6-6	NA	TRBJ1-1	NA	TGTGCCAGCAGTCTACCTCCGCACACTGAAGCTTTCTTT	CASSLPPHTEAFF
TRBV2	TRBD1	TRBJ1-6	NA	TGTGCCAGCAGAGGCGGAGGGGACAGTGGTTCACCCCTCCACTTT	CASRGGGDSGSPLHF
TRBV14	TRBD1	TRBJ1-6	NA	TGTGCCAGCAGCCATCGGGACAGGGCTTTTTCACCCCTCCACTTT	CASSHRDRAFSPLHF
TRBV29-1	NA	TRBJ2-3	NA	TGCAGCGTTGATCGGGGGGCGACAGATACGCAGTATTTT	CSVDRGATDTQYF
TRBV7-7	TRBD2	TRBJ2-5	NA	TGTGCTAGCAGCATCGTCGGGGGGGAGACCCAGTACTTC	CASSIVGGETQYF
TRBV3-1	NA	TRBJ2-7	NA	TGTGCCAGCACTTCAGGCTACGAGCAGTACTTC	CASTSGYEQYF
TRBV29-1	NA	TRBJ1-2	once	TGCAGCGTTGGCCCCCTCGGGGGGAACTATGGCTACACCTTC	CSVGPLGGNYGYTF
TRBV6-1	NA	TRBJ1-1	NA	TGTGCCAGCAGCGACCCCTACACTGAAGCTTTCTTT	CASSDPYTEAFF
TRBV7-2	TRBD1	TRBJ1-2	NA	TGTGCCAGCAGCTTAGGGCAGGGGGCGCGAACCTTC	CASSLGQGARTF
TRBV10-3	NA	TRBJ1-6	NA	TGTGCCATCTCCGGACGGACCCTTAATTCACCCCTCCACTTT	CAISGRTLNSPLHF
TRBV30	TRBD1	TRBJ1-2	NA	TGTGCCTGTGACAGGGGGTACTATGGCTACACCTTC	CACDRGYYGYTF
TRBV3-1	NA	TRBJ1-2	NA	TGTGCCAGCAACCAAGATAGGCGGGCCTATGGCTACACCTTC	CASNQDRRAYGYTF
TRBV20-1	NA	TRBJ2-7	NA	TGCAGTGCTGCGGATGCCACCTACGAGCAGTACTTC	CSAADATYEQYF
TRBV6-9	NA	TRBJ2-6	NA	TGTGCCAGCAGTTATTCCCAGGGGAGGACTGGGGCCAACGTCCTGACTTTC	CASSYSQGRTGANVLTF